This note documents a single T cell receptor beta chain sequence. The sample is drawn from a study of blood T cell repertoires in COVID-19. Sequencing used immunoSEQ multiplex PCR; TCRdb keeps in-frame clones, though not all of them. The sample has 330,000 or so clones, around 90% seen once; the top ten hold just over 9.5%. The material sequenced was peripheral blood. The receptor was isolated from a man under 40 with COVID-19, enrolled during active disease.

The CDR3 loop is CASSYRTPNTGELFF. The CDR3 nucleotides are TGCGCCAGCAGCTACAGGACACCGAACACCGGGGAGCTGTTTTTT. The chain uses TRBV5-1 and TRBJ2-2, with D possibly being TRBD1 (5 bases). This CDR3 has 15 amino acids. The germline CDR1 and CDR2 sequences are SGHRS and YFSETQ. V lost 3 bases, J lost 0 bases, and 9 bases lay in between.